The subject of this entry is one T cell receptor (beta chain). Its antigen remains unknown. These data come from a study of cytomegalovirus exposure and HLA in healthy donors. At the level of the study: HLA-typed donors contributed around 82 million unique TCRs, which were held in an early data release. Findings of the study overall: Association with HLA alleles at 0.05 false discovery rate was found for around 15,000 TCR beta sequences in a later analysis. Excluded were some V segments that proved indistinguishable, including TRBV6-2 and TRBV6-3.

60 Vbeta and 13 Jbeta primers were used in PCR. Libraries were prepared by immunoSEQ multiplex PCR; TCRdb keeps only in-frame clonotypes and omits some of them. The sample shows 150,000 to 250,000 clones, 79% of them seen only once. Trimming removed 6 bases at V and 5 bases at J, with 8 bases between. The CDR3 sequence is 12 residues long. Germline V gives CDR1 MDHEN, CDR2 SYDVKM. The origin of this receptor is a woman aged 25-40 years in good health and CMV-seropositive. This chain joins TRBV28 and TRBJ1-5; no definite D call. The sequenced material came from PBMCs. CDR3 protein: CASRMEDQPQHF. The CDR3 DNA is TGTGCCAGCAGGATGGAGGATCAGCCCCAGCATTTT.